The 8 T cell receptor beta chains presented below share a single source sample, sequenced in a study of technical replicates of blood from a handful of donors. Libraries were prepared by immunoSEQ multiplex PCR; TCRdb keeps only in-frame clonotypes and omits some of them. The sample has 100,000 or so clones; about 94% are singletons. The sample comprised T cells isolated from PBMCs. The receptors were gathered from a human donor in good health.

The chain employs TRBV9 and TRBJ2-1, with 7 nucleotides matching TRBD2. The V gene's germline CDR1 is SGDLS and CDR2 YYNGEE. V was pared by 4 bases and J by 9 bases, with 7 bases of the junction left unmatched. CDR3 length: 13 amino acids. CDR3 amino acids: CASSRSGAAEQFF. The CDR3 DNA follows: TGTGCCAGCAGCAGGAGCGGGGCCGCTGAGCAGTTCTTC.

The table lists this clone with a few counts. The V gene is TRBV2, the J gene TRBJ1-1, with D uncertain. This CDR3 spans 13 amino acids. Trimming removed 7 bases at V and 4 bases at J, with 13 bases between. CDR1 and CDR2 (germline): SNHLY, FYNNEI. The CDR3 nucleotides are TGTGCCAGCACTCGAGGGTTTGGCACTGAAGCTTTCTTT. It encodes CASTRGFGTEAFF.

V is TRBV10-1 and J is TRBJ2-1, with D possibly being TRBD2 (7 bases). The CDR3 extends over 15 amino acids. Per the germline V gene, CDR1 is WNHNN and CDR2 is SYGVQD (reference sequence). V lost 3 bases and J 6 bases, leaving 15 bases between the germline ends. CDR3 residues: CASSDGGGAFNEQFF. CDR3 nucleotides: TGCGCCAGCAGTGATGGAGGGGGGGCTTTCAATGAGCAGTTCTTC.

In nucleotides, the CDR3 is TGTGCCAGTAGTACATACAGCCTGAACACTGAAGCTTTCTTT. Amino acid sequence: CASSTYSLNTEAFF. V usage is TRBV19 and J usage is TRBJ1-1, with no clear D. The V and J ends lost 4 bases and 0 bases respectively, with 9 bases between them. There are 14 residues in the CDR3. Looked up from germline, CDR1 is LNHDA and CDR2 is SQIVND (reference sequence).

The V gene is TRBV9, the J gene TRBJ1-1, with D unresolved. V lost 0 bases, J lost 0 bases, and 6 bases lay in between. The CDR3 loop spans 14 amino acids. Germline V gene sequence: CDR1 SGDLS, CDR2 YYNGEE. The CDR3 here is CASSVGNLNTEAFF. The CDR3 DNA reads as TGTGCCAGCAGCGTAGGAAACTTGAACACTGAAGCTTTCTTT.

The chain is built from TRBV7-8 and TRBJ1-2, with a possible D match to TRBD1 (5 bases). Per the germline V gene, CDR1 is SGHVS and CDR2 is FQNEAQ. CDR3 length: 17 amino acids. V was trimmed by 1 base and J by 4 bases, leaving 19 bases between them. CDR3 bases: TGTGCCAGCAGCTTAGGGCGCTCTCTGGACACCCTCTATGGCTACACCTTC. Protein: CASSLGRSLDTLYGYTF.

The chain uses TRBV5-1 and TRBJ2-5; 12 bases match TRBD2. V shed 2 bases, J shed 4 bases, and the junction held 3 bases outside the gene matches. Per germline, CDR1 SGHRS and CDR2 YFSETQ. The CDR3 consists of 15 residues. CDR3 sequence reads: CASSLGTSGSETQYF. The CDR3 DNA reads as TGCGCCAGCAGCTTAGGGACTAGCGGGTCAGAGACCCAGTACTTC.

The genes are TRBV6-5 and TRBJ1-1; 8 bases fit TRBD1. The CDR3 has 15 residues. Per germline, CDR1 MNHEY and CDR2 SVGAGI. Germline trimming cut 6 bases from V and 0 bases from J; bases unmatched to any gene: 6. In DNA form, the CDR3 reads TGTGCCAGCAGACCCTGGACAGGGCTGAACACTGAAGCTTTCTTT. Translating it yields CASRPWTGLNTEAFF.